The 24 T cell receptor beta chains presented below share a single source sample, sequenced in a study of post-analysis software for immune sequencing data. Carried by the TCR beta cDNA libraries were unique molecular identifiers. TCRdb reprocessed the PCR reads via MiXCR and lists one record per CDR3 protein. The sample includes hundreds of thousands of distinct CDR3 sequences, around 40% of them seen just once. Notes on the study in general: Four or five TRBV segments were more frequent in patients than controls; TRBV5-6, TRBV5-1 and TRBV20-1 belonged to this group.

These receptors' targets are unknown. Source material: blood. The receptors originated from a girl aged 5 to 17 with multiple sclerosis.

As DNA, the CDR3 is TGTGCCAGCAGTTCTAGGCCGGGACAGGGGCGGAGTGGCTACACCTTC. As protein: CASSSRPGQGRSGYTF. The chain links TRBV12-3 or TRBV12-4 to TRBJ1-2, with 10 bases aligning to TRBD1. The CDR3 has 16 amino acids. J lost 7 bases, V lost 4 bases, and 12 bases had no gene match.

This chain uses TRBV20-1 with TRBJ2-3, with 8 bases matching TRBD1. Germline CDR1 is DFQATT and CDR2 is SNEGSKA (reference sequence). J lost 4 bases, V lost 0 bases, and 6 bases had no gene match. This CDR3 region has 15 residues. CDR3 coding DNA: TGCAGTGCTAGAGACGGACAGGGTGTCCCAGATACGCAGTATTTT. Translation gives CSARDGQGVPDTQYF.

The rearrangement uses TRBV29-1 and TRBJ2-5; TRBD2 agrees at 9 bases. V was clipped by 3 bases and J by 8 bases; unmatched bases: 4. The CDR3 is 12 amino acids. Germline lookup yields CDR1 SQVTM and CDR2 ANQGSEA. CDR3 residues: CSVDLLAGTQYF. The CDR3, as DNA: TGCAGCGTTGATCTGCTAGCGGGAACCCAGTACTTC.

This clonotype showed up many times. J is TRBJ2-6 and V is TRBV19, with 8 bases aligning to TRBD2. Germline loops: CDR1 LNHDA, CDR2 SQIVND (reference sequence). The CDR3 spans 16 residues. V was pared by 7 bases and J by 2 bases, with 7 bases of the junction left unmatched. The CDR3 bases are TGTGCCAGTAAAAGGGGAGCGGGAGCTGGGGCCAACGTCCTGACTTTC. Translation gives CASKRGAGAGANVLTF.

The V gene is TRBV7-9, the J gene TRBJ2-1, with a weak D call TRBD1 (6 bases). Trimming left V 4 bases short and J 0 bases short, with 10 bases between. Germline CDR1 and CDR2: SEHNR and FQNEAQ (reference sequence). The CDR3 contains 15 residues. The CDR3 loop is CASSWQGSSYNEQFF. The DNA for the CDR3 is TGTGCCAGCAGCTGGCAGGGGAGCTCCTACAATGAGCAGTTCTTC.

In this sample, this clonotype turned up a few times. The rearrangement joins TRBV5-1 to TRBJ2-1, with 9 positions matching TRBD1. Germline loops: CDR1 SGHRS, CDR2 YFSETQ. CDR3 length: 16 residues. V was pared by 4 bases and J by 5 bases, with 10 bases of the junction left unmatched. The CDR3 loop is CASSPTGGSGDNEQFF. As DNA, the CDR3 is TGCGCCAGCAGCCCTACAGGGGGCTCAGGGGACAATGAGCAGTTCTTC. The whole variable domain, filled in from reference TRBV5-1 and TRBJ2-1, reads KAGVTQTPRYLIKTRGQQVTLSCSPISGHRSVSWYQQTPGQGLQFLFEYFSETQRNKGNFPGRFSGRQFSNSRSEMNVSTLELGDSALYLCASSPTGGSGDNEQFFGPGTRLTVL.

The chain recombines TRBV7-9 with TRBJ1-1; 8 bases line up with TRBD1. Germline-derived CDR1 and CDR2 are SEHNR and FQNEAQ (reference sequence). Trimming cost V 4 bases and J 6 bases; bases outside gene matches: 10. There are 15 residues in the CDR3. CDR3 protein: CASSSAGGRASEAFF. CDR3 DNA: TGTGCCAGCAGCTCTGCAGGGGGCCGGGCGTCTGAAGCTTTCTTT.

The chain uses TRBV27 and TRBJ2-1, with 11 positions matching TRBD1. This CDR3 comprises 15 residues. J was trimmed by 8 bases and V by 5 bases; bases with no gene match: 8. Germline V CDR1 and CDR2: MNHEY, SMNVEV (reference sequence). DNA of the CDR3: TGTGCCAGCAGTCTCGTCGGACAGGGGGCCTATGAGCAGTTCTTC. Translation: CASSLVGQGAYEQFF.

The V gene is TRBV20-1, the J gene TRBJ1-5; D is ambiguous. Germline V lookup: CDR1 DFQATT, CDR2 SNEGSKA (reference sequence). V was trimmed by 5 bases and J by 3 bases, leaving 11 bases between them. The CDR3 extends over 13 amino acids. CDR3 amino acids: CSAGSLTNQPQHF. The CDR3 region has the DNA TGCAGTGCTGGATCCTTGACCAATCAGCCCCAGCATTTT.

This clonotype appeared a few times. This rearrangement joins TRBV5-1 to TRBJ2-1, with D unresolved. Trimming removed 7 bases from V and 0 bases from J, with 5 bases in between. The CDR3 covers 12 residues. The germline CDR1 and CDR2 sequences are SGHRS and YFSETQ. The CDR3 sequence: CASLDSYNEQFF. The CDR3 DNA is TGCGCCAGCCTTGACTCCTACAATGAGCAGTTCTTC.

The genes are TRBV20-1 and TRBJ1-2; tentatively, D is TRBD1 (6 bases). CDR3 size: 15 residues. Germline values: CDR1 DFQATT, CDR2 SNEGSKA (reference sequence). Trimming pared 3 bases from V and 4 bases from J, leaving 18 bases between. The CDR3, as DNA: TGCAGTGCTAGCGGTTCGGGGGCGTTGAGCTATGGCTACACCTTC. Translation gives CSASGSGALSYGYTF.

The CDR3 DNA sequence: TGTGCCAGCAGCTTAGTTTCGCAGGGCAAGGCCGGGGAGCTGTTTTTT. Translation: CASSLVSQGKAGELFF. The rearrangement links TRBV11-2 to TRBJ2-2; possibly TRBD1 for D (5 bases). The CDR3 is made up of 16 amino acids. Trimming took off 1 base at V and 6 bases at J, with 15 bases between the two ends. The germline V gene has CDR1 SGHAT and CDR2 FQNNGV.

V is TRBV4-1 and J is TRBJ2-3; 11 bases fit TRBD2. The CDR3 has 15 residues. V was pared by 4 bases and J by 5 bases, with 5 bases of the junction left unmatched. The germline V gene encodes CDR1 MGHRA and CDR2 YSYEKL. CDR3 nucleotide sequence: TGCGCCAGCAGCCTACTAGCGGGAGATGAAGATACGCAGTATTTT. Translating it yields CASSLLAGDEDTQYF.

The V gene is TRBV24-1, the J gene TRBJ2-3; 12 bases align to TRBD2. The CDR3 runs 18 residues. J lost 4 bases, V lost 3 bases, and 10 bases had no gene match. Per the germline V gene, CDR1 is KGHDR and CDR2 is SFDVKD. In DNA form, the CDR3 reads TGTGCCACCAGTGATCCCCCTTCTAGCGGGAGGGCCCCAGATACGCAGTATTTT. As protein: CATSDPPSSGRAPDTQYF.

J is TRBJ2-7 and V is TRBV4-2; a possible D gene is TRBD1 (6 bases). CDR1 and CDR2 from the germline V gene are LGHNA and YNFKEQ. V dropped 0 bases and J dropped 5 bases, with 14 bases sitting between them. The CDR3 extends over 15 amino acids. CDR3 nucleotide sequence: TGTGCCAGCAGCCAAGAACCAGGGGACGGAAACGAGCAGTACTTC. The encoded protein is CASSQEPGDGNEQYF.

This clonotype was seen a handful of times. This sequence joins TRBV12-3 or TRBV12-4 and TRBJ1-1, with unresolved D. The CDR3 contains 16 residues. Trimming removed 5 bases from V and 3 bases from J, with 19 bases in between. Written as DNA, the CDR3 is TGTGCCAGCAGTCGGCTACTAGACCCCACTTACACTGAAGCTTTCTTT. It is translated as CASSRLLDPTYTEAFF.

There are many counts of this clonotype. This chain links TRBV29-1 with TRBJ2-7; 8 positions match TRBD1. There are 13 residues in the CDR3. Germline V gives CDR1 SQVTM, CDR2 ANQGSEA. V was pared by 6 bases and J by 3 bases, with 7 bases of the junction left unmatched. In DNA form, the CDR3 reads TGCAGCGTCGTAGACAGGGGAAACTACGAGCAGTACTTC. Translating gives CSVVDRGNYEQYF.

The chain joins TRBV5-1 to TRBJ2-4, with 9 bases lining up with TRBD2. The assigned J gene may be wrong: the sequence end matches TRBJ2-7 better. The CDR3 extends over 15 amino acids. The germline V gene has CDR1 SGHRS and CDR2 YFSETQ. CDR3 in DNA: TGCGCCAGCAGCTCACCGACTAGCGGAACCTACGAGCAGTACTTC. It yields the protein CASSSPTSGTYEQYF.

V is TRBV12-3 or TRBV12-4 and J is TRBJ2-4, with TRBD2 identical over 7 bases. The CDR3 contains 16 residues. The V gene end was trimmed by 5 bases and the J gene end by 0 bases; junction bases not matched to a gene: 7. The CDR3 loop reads CASSPPGGLAKNIQYF. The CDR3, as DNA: TGTGCCAGCAGTCCCCCGGGGGGACTAGCCAAAAACATTCAGTACTTC.

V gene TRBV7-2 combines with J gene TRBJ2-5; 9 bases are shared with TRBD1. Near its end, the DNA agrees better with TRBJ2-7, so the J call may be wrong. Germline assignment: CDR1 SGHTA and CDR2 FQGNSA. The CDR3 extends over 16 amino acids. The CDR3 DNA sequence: TGTGCCAGCAGCTTCCCGGGACAGGGAGGGAGCTACGAGCAGTACTTC. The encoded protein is CASSFPGQGGSYEQYF.

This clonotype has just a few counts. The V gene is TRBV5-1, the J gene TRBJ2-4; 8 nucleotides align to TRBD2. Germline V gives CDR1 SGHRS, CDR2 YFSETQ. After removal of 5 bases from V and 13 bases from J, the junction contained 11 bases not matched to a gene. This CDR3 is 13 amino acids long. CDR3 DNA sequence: TGCGCCAGCAGTCTCAGCGGGAGTCGGGAGCAGTACTTC. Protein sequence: CASSLSGSREQYF.

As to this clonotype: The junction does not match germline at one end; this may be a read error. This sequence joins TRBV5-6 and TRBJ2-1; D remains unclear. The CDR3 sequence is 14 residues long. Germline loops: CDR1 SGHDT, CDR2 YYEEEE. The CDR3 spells CARSLAAVLLEQFF. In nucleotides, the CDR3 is TGTGCCCGCAGCTTGGCCGCAGTGCTTTTGGAGCAGTTCTTC.

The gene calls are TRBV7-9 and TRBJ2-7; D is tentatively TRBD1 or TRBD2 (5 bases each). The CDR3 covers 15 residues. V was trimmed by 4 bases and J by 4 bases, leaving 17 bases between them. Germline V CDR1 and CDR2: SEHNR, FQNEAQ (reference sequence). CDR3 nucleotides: TGTGCCAGCAGCTCGCCCCGGGACGGCGTTTACGAGCAGTACTTC. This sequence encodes CASSSPRDGVYEQYF.

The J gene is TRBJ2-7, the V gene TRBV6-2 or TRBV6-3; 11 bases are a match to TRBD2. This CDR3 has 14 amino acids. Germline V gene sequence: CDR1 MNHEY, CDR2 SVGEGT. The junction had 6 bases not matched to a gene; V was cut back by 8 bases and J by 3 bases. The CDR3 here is CASDTSGSGYEQYF. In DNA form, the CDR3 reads TGTGCCAGCGACACTAGCGGGAGTGGCTACGAGCAGTACTTC.